Below, 11 T cell receptor beta chains from the same sample are listed, as sequenced in a study of metastatic and nonmetastatic thyroid tumors. All patients reached thyroid surgery having received no treatment beforehand. TCRdb re-clonotyped the PCR reads through MiXCR. The sample has 40,000 or so clones; roughly 45% are singletons. Input material: tumor tissue. All receptors derive from a male donor with papillary thyroid cancer or a benign thyroid nodule (not recorded which). Some clones in this sample may be carry-over from other donors' samples.

V and J are TRBV4-1 and TRBJ2-7; D is ambiguous. Germline CDR1 is MGHRA and CDR2 is YSYEKL. The CDR3 totals 14 residues. With 1 base removed from V and 3 bases from J, the gap between germline ends came to 10 bases. The CDR3 reads CASSQGATHYEQYF. The CDR3 bases are TGCGCCAGCAGCCAAGGGGCTACCCACTACGAGCAGTACTTC.

This chain connects TRBV6-5 to TRBJ1-1; D remains ambiguous. Germline lookup yields CDR1 MNHEY and CDR2 SVGAGI. CDR3 length: 14 amino acids. Trimming took 0 bases from V and 4 from J, leaving 9 bases between them. CDR3 coding DNA: TGTGCCAGCAGTTACTCGGCCACGGGCACTGAAGCTTTCTTT. Its protein product is CASSYSATGTEAFF.

The chain is built from TRBV20-1 and TRBJ2-7; D may be TRBD2 (6 bases). The CDR3 runs to 15 residues. Trimming removed 0 bases from V and 7 bases from J, with 19 bases in between. The germline CDR1 and CDR2 sequences are DFQATT and SNEGSKA (reference sequence). In nucleotides, the CDR3 is TGCAGTGCTAGAGATGTGGGCGGGATCACCTTGGAGCAGTACTTC. Translated: CSARDVGGITLEQYF.

This clone is termed medium-sized. The V and J genes are TRBV7-9 and TRBJ2-7; D call uncertain. The germline V gene has CDR1 SEHNR and CDR2 FQNEAQ (reference sequence). This CDR3 has 12 residues. V lost 1 base to trimming and J lost 2 bases, with 3 bases between them. This CDR3 reads CASSLVTYEQYF. CDR3 in DNA: TGTGCCAGCAGCTTAGTAACCTACGAGCAGTACTTC.

V usage is TRBV4-1 and J usage is TRBJ2-3, with TRBD2 matching over 8 bases. After removal of 7 bases from V and 3 bases from J, the junction contained 18 bases not matched to a gene. CDR1 and CDR2 from the germline V gene are MGHRA and YSYEKL. This CDR3 is built from 18 residues. CDR3 amino acids: CASNPQRGPRRVTDTQYF. DNA of the CDR3: TGCGCCAGCAATCCCCAGCGGGGGCCTCGACGGGTTACAGATACGCAGTATTTT.

This clone was seen more than once but under ten times. J is TRBJ2-7 and V is TRBV10-1; no definite D call. The CDR3 sequence is 13 residues long. CDR1 and CDR2 (germline): WNHNN, SYGVQD (reference sequence). Trimming cost V 2 bases and J 3 bases, with 8 bases left between them. As DNA, the CDR3 is TGCGCCAGCAGTGAGGGGTCCTTCTACGAGCAGTACTTC. It is translated as CASSEGSFYEQYF.

This clone showed up just a few times. V is TRBV4-1 and J is TRBJ1-2; a possible D gene is TRBD1 (5 bases). The CDR3 sequence is 15 residues long. CDR1 is MGHRA and CDR2 is YSYEKL in the germline V gene. V lost 0 bases to trimming and J lost 5 bases, with 13 bases between them. Here the CDR3 DNA reads TGCGCCAGCAGCCAAGATCCCGGACACTCTTATGGCTACACCTTC. Its protein product is CASSQDPGHSYGYTF.

This clone is judged medium-sized. The genes are TRBV30 and TRBJ2-3; the match to TRBD2 covers 10 bases. This CDR3 contains 11 residues. Germline values: CDR1 GTSNPN, CDR2 SVGIG (reference sequence). The V gene end was trimmed by 5 bases and the J gene end by 14 bases; junction bases not matched to a gene: 7. For the CDR3, the DNA is TGTGCCTGGGTAGGACTAGCGGAAAGGTATTTT. Its translation: CAWVGLAERYF.

This chain connects TRBV7-2 to TRBJ2-3; 10 positions agree with TRBD1. CDR1 SGHTA and CDR2 FQGNSA come from the germline V gene. V was clipped by 3 bases and J by 5 bases; unmatched bases: 2. This CDR3 contains 14 residues. The CDR3 bases are TGTGCCAGCAGCTTCGGGACAGGGGTAGATACGCAGTATTTT. This gives the protein CASSFGTGVDTQYF.

The J gene is TRBJ1-1, the V gene TRBV6-1, with D maybe TRBD1 (5 bases). CDR1 MNHNS and CDR2 SASEGT come from the germline V gene. This CDR3 is 14 amino acids long. Trimming took 0 bases from V and 6 from J, leaving 11 bases between them. Here the CDR3 reads CASSEAGEVAEAFF. The CDR3 DNA reads TGTGCCAGCAGTGAAGCAGGGGAAGTTGCTGAAGCTTTCTTT.

Note on this clone: Other DNA sequences of this sample code for an identical CDR3. The chain joins TRBV30 to TRBJ1-6, with TRBD1 matching over 7 bases. Per the germline V gene, CDR1 is GTSNPN and CDR2 is SVGIG (reference sequence). With 1 base clipped from V and 9 bases from J, the junction kept 6 bases outside the gene matches. This CDR3 has 14 residues. CDR3: CAWSAGQRLSPLHF. DNA for the CDR3: TGTGCCTGGAGTGCGGGACAGAGACTTTCACCCCTCCACTTT.